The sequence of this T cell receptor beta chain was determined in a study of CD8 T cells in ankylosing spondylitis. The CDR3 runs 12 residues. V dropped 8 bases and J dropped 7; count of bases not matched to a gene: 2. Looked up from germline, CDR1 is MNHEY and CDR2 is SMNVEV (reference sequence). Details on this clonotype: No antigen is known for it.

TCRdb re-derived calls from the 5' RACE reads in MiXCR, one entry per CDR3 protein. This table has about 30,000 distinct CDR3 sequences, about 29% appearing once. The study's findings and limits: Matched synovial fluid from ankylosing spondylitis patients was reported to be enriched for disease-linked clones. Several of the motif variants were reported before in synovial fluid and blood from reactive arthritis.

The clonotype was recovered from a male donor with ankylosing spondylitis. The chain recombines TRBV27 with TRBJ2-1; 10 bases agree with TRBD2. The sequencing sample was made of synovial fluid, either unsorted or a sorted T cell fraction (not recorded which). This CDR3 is CASASGSNEQFF. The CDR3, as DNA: TGTGCCAGCGCTAGCGGGAGTAATGAGCAGTTCTTC.